This TCR beta chain comes out of a study of radiation and T cells in renal cell carcinoma. Looking at the study overall: Nephrectomy followed 15 Gy stereotactic body radiation by 4 weeks. Regarding the study as a whole: Pretreatment tumor biopsies were lacking, so baseline clonotypes are unknown. From baseline, blood top tumor clonotypes peaked at 2 weeks post-radiation.

Remarks on this clone: Its antigen is currently unknown.

The protocol was immunoSEQ multiplex PCR, while the TCRdb copy is restricted to in-frame clones and leaves out a portion. This sample yields about 49,000 clones, of which approximately 80% are seen a single time; about 33% belongs to the top ten. Germline CDR1 is SGHVS and CDR2 is FQNEAQ. The germline V and J ends were trimmed by 8 bases and 2 bases, with 6 bases remaining between them. CDR3 length: 11 amino acids. Specified time point: baseline pretreatment blood. Treatment of the sample: 15 Gy SBRT to primary tumor, nephrectomy 4 weeks later. The patient's renal cell carcinoma had clear cell pathology.

V usage is TRBV7-8 and J usage is TRBJ1-1; D gene unclear. This specimen consisted of blood, obtained from a patient whose treatment included radiotherapy and nephrectomy. This clonotype was obtained from a woman in her 70s with renal cell carcinoma. CDR3 bases: TGTGCCAGCGGAGGCAACACTGAAGCTTTCTTT. This encodes CASGGNTEAFF. Full variable domain (missing parts from reference TRBV7-8 and TRBJ1-1): GAGVSQSPRYKVAKRGQDVALRCDPISGHVSLFWYQQALGQGPEFLTYFQNEAQLDKSGLPSDRFFAERPEGSVSTLKIQRTQQEDSAVYLCASGGNTEAFFGQGTRLTVV.